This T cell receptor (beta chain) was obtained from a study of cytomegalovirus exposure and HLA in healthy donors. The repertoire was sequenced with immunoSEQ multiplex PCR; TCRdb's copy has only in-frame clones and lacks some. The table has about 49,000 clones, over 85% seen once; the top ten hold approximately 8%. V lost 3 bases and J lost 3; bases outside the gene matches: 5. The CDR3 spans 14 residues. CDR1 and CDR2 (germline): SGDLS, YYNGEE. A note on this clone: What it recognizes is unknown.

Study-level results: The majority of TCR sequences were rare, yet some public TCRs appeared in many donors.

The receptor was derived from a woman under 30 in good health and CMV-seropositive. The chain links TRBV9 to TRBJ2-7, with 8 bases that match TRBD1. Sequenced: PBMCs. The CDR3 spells CASSAGTGDYEQYF. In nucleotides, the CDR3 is TGTGCCAGCAGCGCCGGGACAGGTGACTACGAGCAGTACTTC.